Below, 2 T cell receptor beta chains from the same sample are listed, as sequenced in a study of T cells in Graves' hyperthyroidism and ophthalmopathy (dated by TCRdb to the late 2010s). Preparation of the library involved multiplex PCR. This sample was sequenced with an Illumina HiSeq 2000. TCR beta CDR3 regions were amplified from RNA transcripts. The TCR CDR3 was subjected to a first round of RT-PCR using the HTBI primer set and the Qiagen OneStep RT-PCR kit. Clones were called with MiXCR by TCRdb after fastp trimmed the public reads at Q25, and only in-frame beta chains were retained. Rows with a matching CDR3 protein are joined into one entry that keeps the most common DNA and genes. Recorded for this sample are roughly 250,000 distinct CDR3 sequences; roughly 15% of them occurred a single time. The ten largest clones add up to roughly 15% of the sample. Input material: blood. The receptor source for this set is a woman in her forties with Graves' hyperthyroidism that later progressed to Graves' ophthalmopathy.

This clonotype was seen repeatedly, ten times or more. This rearrangement joins TRBV13 to TRBJ2-3, with 11 bases aligning to TRBD2. Germline V gene lookup returns CDR1 PRHDT and CDR2 FYEKMQ (reference sequence). The CDR3 sequence is 16 residues long. The junction had 6 bases not matched to a gene; V was cut back by 5 bases and J by 2 bases. CDR3 loop: CASSIMTSGTTDTQYF. For the CDR3, the DNA is TGTGCCAGCAGCATCATGACTAGCGGGACCACAGATACGCAGTATTTT.

The table lists this clonotype with many counts. V and J are TRBV20-1 and TRBJ1-1; 9 bases are shared with TRBD1. Losses at the gene ends were 6 bases for V and 0 bases for J; bases not matched to a gene: 8. Germline-derived CDR1 and CDR2 are DFQATT and SNEGSKA (reference sequence). This CDR3 has 15 amino acids. CDR3 loop: CSARTGDYLNTEAFF. The CDR3 region has the DNA TGCAGTGCAAGGACAGGGGACTACCTGAACACTGAAGCTTTCTTT.